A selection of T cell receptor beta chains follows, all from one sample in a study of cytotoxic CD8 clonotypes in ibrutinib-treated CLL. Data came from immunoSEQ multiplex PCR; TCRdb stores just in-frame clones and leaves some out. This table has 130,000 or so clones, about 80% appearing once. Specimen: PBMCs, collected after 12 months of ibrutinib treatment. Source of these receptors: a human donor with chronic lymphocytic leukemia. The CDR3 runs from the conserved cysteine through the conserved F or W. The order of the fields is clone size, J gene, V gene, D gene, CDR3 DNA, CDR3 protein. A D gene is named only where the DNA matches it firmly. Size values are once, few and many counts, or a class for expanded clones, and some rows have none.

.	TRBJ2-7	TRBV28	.	TGTGCCAGCAGTTTACGCTCAGGGCCAGGCGAGCAGTACTTC	CASSLRSGPGEQYF
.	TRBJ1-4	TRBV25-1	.	TGTGCCAGCAGTGAGGTGGTTTCTGAAAAACTGTTTTTT	CASSEVVSEKLFF
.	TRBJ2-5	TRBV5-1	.	TGCGCCACCAGAGTCGGCACAGGGCTGGAGACCCAGTACTTC	CATRVGTGLETQYF
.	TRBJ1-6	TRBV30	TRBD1	TGTGCCTGGAGGGATACGGACAGGGTCAGTTCACCCCTCCACTTT	CAWRDTDRVSSPLHF
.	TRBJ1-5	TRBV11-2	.	TGTGCCAGCAGCTCTCAGCCCAATCAGCCCCAGCATTTT	CASSSQPNQPQHF
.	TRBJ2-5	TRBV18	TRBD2	TGTGCCAGCTCACCCCGGACTAGCGGGAGTAAAGAGACCCAGTACTTC	CASSPRTSGSKETQYF
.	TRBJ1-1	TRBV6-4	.	TGTGCCAGCAGTGAATGGGGGGAGACGGAAGCTTTCTTT	CASSEWGETEAFF
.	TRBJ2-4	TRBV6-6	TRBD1	TGTGCCAGCAGAGACAGGGATCTAGCCAAAAACATTCAGTACTTC	CASRDRDLAKNIQYF
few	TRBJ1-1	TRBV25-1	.	TGTGCCAGCAGGCCCAGGACGGGGAACACTGAAGCTTTCTTT	CASRPRTGNTEAFF
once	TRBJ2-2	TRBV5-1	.	TGCGCCAGCAGCTTGGACAGGCCAAACACCGGGGAGCTGTTTTTT	CASSLDRPNTGELFF
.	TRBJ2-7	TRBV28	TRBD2	TGTGCCAGCAGTCCAATCCAGAATATGGGGTCTAGCGGCGACTACGAGCAGTACTTC	CASSPIQNMGSSGDYEQYF
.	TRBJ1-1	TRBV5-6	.	TGTGCCGGCAGCGCGTACTCCGGCCCGCCTGAAGCTTTCTTT	CAGSAYSGPPEAFF
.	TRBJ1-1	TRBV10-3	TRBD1	TGTGCCATCAGTTGGGACAGTGAAGCTTTCTTT	CAISWDSEAFF
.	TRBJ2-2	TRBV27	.	TGTGCCAGCAGTAGGTACACCGGGGAGCTGTTTTTT	CASSRYTGELFF
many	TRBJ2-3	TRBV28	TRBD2	TGTGCCAGCAGTTTAACCGGGACTAGCGGATATGGGAATACGCAGTATTTT	CASSLTGTSGYGNTQYF
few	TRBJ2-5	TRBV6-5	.	TGTGCCAGCAGTCCAGGGTGGGAGACCCAGTACTTC	CASSPGWETQYF
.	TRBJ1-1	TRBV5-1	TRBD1	TGCGCCAGCAGCAGCACAGGGGCGGCCACTGAAGCTTTCTTT	CASSSTGAATEAFF
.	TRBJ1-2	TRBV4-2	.	TGTGCCAGCAGCCAATCTTGGGAGATCTATGGCTACACCTTC	CASSQSWEIYGYTF
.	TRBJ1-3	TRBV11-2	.	TGTGCCAGTAGCTTGTCCGAAAGCTCTGGAAACACCATATATTTT	CASSLSESSGNTIYF
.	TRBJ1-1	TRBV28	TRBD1	TGTGCCAGCAGTTCGGGACAGAGGAACACTGAAGCTTTCTTT	CASSSGQRNTEAFF
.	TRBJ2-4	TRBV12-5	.	TGTGCTAGTGTAGAAACAGAGTACAAAAACATTCAGTACTTC	CASVETEYKNIQYF
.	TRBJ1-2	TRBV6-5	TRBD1	TGTGCCAGCAGTGGGACAGTCAGCTATGGCTACACCTTC	CASSGTVSYGYTF
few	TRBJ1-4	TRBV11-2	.	TGTGCCAGCAGCTTAGGCATCGTCGAGGAAAAACTGTTTTTT	CASSLGIVEEKLFF
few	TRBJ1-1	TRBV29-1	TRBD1	TGCAACCCTACTAAGGACAGGGGACTCGTGAACACTGAAGCTTTCTTT	CNPTKDRGLVNTEAFF
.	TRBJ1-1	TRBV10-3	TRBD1	TGTGCCATCAGTGGGGGCAGGGGGCGGGAGACTGAAGCTTTCTTT	CAISGGRGRETEAFF
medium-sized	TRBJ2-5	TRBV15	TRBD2	TGTGCCACCAGCAAGATAGCGGGAGAGACCCAGTACTTC	CATSKIAGETQYF
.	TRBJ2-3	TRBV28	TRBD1	TGTGCCAGCAGGGGACAGAAAAGCACAGATACGCAGTATTTT	CASRGQKSTDTQYF
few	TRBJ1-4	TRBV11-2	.	TGTGCCAGCAGTTCGCAAGGGGTTGAAAAACTGTTTTTT	CASSSQGVEKLFF
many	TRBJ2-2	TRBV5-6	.	TGTGCCAGCAGCTTAGTTGGGAGCACCGGGGAGCTGTTTTTT	CASSLVGSTGELFF
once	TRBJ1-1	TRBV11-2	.	TGTGCCAGCAGCTTACGGGTGGAGAACACTGAAGCTTTCTTT	CASSLRVENTEAFF
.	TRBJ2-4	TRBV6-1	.	TGTGCCACGAGGTCGCAGGGAAACATTCAGTACTTC	CATRSQGNIQYF
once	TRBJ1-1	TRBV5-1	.	TGCGCCAGCAGCTTACAGGAGAACACTGAAGCTTTCTTT	CASSLQENTEAFF
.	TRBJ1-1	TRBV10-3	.	TGTGCCATTGAAAGCCGGGACGGCCAAAACACTGAAGCTTTCTTT	CAIESRDGQNTEAFF
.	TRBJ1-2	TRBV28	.	TGTGCCAGCAGTTTAATGCCGGGGGCCAACTATGGCTACACCTTC	CASSLMPGANYGYTF
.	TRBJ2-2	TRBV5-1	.	TGCGCCAGCACTGACCTGGGAACCGGGGAGCTGTTTTTT	CASTDLGTGELFF
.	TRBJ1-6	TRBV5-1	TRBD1	TGCGCCAGCAGCTCGAGCCACCCCCGGACAGGGAAGAATTCACCCCTCCACTTT	CASSSSHPRTGKNSPLHF
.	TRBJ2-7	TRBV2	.	TGTGCCAGCATAAGACAGAGCTCCTACGAGCAGTACTTC	CASIRQSSYEQYF
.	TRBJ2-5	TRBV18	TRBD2	TGTGCCAGCTCCCCTCCAGGGAGCGGGGAAGTTCAAGAGACCCAGTACTTC	CASSPPGSGEVQETQYF
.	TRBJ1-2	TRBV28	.	TGTGCCAGCAGTTTACTCGGATCAGGGGTCAATGGCTACACCTTC	CASSLLGSGVNGYTF
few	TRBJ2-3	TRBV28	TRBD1	TGTGCCAGCAGTTTTACAGGGGTTACAGATACGCAGTATTTT	CASSFTGVTDTQYF
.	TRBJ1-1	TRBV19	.	TGTGCCAGTACCACCATTTGGAGTAGTACTGAAGCTTTCTTT	CASTTIWSSTEAFF
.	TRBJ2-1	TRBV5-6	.	TGTGCCAGCAGCTTGGCCTTTGAGCAGTTCTTC	CASSLAFEQFF
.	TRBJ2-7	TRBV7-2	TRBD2	TGTGCCAGCAGAGAACTAGCGGGAGGGACCTACGAGCAGTACTTC	CASRELAGGTYEQYF
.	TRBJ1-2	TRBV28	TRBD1	TGTGCCAGCGGACAGGGGAAAAACTATGGCTACACCTTC	CASGQGKNYGYTF
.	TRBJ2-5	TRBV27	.	TGTGCCAGCAGTCATACTAGCAGACAAGAGACCCAGTACTTC	CASSHTSRQETQYF